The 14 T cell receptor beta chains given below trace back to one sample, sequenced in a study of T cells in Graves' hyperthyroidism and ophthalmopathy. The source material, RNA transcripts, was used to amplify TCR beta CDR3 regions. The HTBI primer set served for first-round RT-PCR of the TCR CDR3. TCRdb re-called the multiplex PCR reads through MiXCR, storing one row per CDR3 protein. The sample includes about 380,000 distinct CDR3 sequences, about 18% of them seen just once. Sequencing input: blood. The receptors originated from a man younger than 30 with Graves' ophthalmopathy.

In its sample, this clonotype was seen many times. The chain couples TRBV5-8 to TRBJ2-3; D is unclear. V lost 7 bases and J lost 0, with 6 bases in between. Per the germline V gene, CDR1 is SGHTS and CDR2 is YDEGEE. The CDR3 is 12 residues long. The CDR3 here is CASGESTDTQYF. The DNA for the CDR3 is TGTGCCAGCGGGGAAAGCACAGATACGCAGTATTTT.

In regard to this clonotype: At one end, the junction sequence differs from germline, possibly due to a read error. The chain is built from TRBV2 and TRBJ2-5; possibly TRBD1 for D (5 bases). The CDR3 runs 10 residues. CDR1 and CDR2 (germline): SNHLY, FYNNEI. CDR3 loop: CASSGQHLHF. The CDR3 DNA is TGTGCCAGCAGTGGACAGCACCTCCACTTC.

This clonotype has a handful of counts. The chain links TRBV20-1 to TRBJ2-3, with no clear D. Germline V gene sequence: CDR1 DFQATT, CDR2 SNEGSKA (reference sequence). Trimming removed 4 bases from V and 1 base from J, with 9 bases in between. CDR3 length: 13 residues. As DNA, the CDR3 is TGCAGTGCTAACCTATGGGGCACAGATACGCAGTATTTT. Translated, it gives CSANLWGTDTQYF.

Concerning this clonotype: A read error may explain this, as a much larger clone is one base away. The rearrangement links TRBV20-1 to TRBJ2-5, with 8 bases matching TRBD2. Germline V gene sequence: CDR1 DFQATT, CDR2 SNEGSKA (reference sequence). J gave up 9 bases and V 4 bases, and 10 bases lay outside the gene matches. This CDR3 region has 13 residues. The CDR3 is CSANSGAVEAQYF. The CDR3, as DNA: TGCAGTGCTAATAGCGGGGCGGTTGAGGCCCAGTACTTC.

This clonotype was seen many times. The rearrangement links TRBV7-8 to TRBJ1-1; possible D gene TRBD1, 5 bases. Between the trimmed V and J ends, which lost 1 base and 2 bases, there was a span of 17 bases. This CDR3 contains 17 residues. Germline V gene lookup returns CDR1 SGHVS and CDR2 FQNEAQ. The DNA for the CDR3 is TGTGCCAGCAGCTTAGGGGGGTTCCTTCCCCCCAACACTGAAGCTTTCTTT. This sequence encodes CASSLGGFLPPNTEAFF.

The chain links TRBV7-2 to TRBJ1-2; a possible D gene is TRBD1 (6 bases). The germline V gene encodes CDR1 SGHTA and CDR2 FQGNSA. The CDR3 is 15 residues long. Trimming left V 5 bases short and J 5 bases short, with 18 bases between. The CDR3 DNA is TGTGCCAGCAGCCCAGAGGGGGGGTTAGGGTATGGCTACACCTTC. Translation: CASSPEGGLGYGYTF.

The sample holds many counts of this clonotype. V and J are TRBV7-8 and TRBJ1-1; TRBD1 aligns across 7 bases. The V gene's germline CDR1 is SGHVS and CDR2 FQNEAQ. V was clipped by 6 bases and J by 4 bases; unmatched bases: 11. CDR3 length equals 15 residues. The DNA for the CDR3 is TGTGCCAGCAGTAAAGGGGGCAGGGAGACCACTGAAGCTTTCTTT. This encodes CASSKGGRETTEAFF.

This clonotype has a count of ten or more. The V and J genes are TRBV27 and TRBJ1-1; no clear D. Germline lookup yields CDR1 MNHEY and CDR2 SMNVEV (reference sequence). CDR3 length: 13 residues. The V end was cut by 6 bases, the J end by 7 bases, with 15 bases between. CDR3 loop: CASSPTGWGEAFF. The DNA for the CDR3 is TGTGCCAGCAGCCCAACGGGGTGGGGTGAAGCTTTCTTT.

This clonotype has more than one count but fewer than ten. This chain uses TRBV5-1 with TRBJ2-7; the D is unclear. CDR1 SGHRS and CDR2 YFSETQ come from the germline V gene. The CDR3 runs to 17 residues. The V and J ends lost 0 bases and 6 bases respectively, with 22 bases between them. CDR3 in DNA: TGCGCCAGCAGCTTGGCCGGAGTTTTGAACGCAGCAGGCGAGCAGTACTTC. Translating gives CASSLAGVLNAAGEQYF.

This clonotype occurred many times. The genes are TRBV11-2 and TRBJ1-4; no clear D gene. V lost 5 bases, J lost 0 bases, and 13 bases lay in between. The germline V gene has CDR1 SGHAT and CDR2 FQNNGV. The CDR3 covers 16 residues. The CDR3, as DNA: TGTGCCAGCAGCCCCAAGGACTCTTCAACTAATGAAAAACTGTTTTTT. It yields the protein CASSPKDSSTNEKLFF.

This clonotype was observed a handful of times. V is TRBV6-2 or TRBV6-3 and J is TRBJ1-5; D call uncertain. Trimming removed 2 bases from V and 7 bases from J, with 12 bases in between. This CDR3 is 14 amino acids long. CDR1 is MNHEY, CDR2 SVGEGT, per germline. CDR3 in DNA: TGTGCCAGCAGTTACCAACATTCATCCCAGCCCCAGCATTTT. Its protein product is CASSYQHSSQPQHF.

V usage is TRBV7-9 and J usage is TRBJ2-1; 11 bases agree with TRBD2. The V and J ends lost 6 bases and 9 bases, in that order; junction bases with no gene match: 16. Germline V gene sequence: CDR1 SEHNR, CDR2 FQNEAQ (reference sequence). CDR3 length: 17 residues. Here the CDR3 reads CASSSRDSSGGRGEQFF. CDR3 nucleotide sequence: TGTGCCAGCAGTTCCCGGGACTCTAGCGGGGGGCGGGGTGAGCAGTTCTTC.

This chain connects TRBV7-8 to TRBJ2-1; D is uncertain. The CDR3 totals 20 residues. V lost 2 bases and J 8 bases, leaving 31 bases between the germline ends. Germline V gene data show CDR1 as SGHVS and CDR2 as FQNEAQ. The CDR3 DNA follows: TGTGCCAGCAGCTTAAATTCGTTGTATGAGCAGGACCACCGTCGGGATGAGCAGTTCTTC. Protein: CASSLNSLYEQDHRRDEQFF.

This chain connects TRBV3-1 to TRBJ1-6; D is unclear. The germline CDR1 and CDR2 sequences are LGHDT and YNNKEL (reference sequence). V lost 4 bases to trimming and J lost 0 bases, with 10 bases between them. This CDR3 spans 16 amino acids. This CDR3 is CASSPDPSSYNSPLHF. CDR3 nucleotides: TGTGCCAGCAGCCCCGACCCGAGCTCCTATAATTCACCCCTCCACTTT. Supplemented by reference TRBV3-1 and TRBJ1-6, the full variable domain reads DTAVSQTPKYLVTQMGNDKSIKCEQNLGHDTMYWYKQDSKKFLKIMFSYNNKELIINETVPNRFSPKSPDKAHLNLHINSLELGDSAVYFCASSPDPSSYNSPLHFGNGTRLTVT.